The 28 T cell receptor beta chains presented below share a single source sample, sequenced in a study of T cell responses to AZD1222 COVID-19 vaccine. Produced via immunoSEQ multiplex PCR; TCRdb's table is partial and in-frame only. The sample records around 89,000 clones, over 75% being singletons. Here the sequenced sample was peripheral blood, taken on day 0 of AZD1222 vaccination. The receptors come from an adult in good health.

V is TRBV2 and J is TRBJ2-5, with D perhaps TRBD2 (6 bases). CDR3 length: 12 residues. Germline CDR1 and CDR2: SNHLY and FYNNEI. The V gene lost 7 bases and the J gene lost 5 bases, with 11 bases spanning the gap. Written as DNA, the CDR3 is TGTGCCAGCAACGGGGGTCCGGAGACCCAGTACTTC. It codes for CASNGGPETQYF.

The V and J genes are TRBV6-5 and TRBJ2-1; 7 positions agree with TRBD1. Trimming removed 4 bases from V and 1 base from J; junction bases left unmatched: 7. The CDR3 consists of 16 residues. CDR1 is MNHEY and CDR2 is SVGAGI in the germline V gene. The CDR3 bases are TGTGCCAGCAGTTCCTCAGGGGGTAGGTCCTACAATGAGCAGTTCTTC. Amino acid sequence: CASSSSGGRSYNEQFF.

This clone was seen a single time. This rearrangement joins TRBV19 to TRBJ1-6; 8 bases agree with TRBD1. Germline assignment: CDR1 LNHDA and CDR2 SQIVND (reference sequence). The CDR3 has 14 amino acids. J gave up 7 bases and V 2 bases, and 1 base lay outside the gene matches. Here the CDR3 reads CASSIRDRNSPLHF. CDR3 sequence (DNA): TGTGCCAGTAGTATAAGGGACAGGAATTCACCCCTCCACTTT.

This CDR3 is CASSPGQTNQPQHF. The CDR3 DNA reads as TGTGCCAGCTCACCCGGACAGACTAATCAGCCCCAGCATTTT. The chain combines TRBV18 with TRBJ1-5, with a possible D match to TRBD1 (6 bases). Germline V gives CDR1 KGHSH, CDR2 LQKENI. V was trimmed by 3 bases and J by 4 bases, leaving 10 bases between them. This CDR3 contains 14 residues.

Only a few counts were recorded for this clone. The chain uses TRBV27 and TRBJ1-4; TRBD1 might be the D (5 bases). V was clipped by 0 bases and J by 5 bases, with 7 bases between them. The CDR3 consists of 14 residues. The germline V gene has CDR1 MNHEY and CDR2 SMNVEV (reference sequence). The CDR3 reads CASSLSRGNEKLFF. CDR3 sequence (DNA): TGTGCCAGCAGTTTATCGCGGGGGAATGAAAAACTGTTTTTT. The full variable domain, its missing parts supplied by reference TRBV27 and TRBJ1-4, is EAQVTQNPRYLITVTGKKLTVTCSQNMNHEYMSWYRQDPGLGLRQIYYSMNVEVTDKGDVPEGYKVSRKEKRNFPLILESPSPNQTSLYFCASSLSRGNEKLFFGSGTQLSVL.

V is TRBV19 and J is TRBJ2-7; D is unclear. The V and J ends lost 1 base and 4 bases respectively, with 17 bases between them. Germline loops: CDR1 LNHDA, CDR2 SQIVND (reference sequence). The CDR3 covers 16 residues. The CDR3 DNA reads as TGTGCCAGTAGTATAGGACGGTATCCGGGCCTTTACGAGCAGTACTTC. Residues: CASSIGRYPGLYEQYF.

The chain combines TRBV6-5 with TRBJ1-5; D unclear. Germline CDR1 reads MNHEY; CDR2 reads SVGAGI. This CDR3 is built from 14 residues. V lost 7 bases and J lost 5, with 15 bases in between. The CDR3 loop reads CASTAGPGDQPQHF. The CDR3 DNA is TGTGCCAGCACGGCTGGACCGGGAGATCAGCCCCAGCATTTT.

The CDR3: CASSHGAGLRGRRTDTQYF. The CDR3 nucleotides read TGTGCCAGCAGCCATGGAGCGGGCCTGCGGGGGCGACGCACAGATACGCAGTATTTT. The chain uses TRBV3-1 (or the pseudogene TRBV3-2) and TRBJ2-3; the D gene is possibly TRBD2 (7 bases). Germline V gene sequence: CDR1 LGHDT, CDR2 YNNKEL (reference sequence). The CDR3 spans 19 residues. The V end lost 3 bases, the J end lost 1 base, and 23 bases lay between the germline ends.

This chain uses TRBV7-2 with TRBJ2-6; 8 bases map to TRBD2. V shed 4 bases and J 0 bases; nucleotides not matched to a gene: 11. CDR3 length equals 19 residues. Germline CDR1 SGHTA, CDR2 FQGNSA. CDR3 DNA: TGTGCCAGCAGCTCAACCCTGGGACTAGGGACCTCTGGGGCCAACGTCCTGACTTTC. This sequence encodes CASSSTLGLGTSGANVLTF.

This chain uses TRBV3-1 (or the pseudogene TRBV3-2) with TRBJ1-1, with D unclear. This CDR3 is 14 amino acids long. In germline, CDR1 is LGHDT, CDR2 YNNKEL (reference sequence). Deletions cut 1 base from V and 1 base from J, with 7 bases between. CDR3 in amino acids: CASSQVARNTEAFF. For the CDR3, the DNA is TGTGCCAGCAGCCAAGTGGCGCGGAACACTGAAGCTTTCTTT.

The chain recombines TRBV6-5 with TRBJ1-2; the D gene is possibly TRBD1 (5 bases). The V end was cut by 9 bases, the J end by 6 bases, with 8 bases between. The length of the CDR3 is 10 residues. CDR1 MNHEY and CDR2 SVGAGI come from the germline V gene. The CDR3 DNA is TGTGCCAGACAGGTAGATGGCTACACCTTC. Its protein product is CARQVDGYTF.

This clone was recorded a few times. In DNA form, the CDR3 reads TGTGCCAGCAAATCCATAGCGGGCCACGCCGGGGGCTACACCTTC. This translates into CASKSIAGHAGGYTF. V and J are TRBV3-1 (or the pseudogene TRBV3-2) and TRBJ1-2; D ambiguous. The CDR3 loop spans 15 amino acids. V lost 7 bases to trimming and J lost 8 bases, with 23 bases between them. Germline-derived CDR1 and CDR2 are LGHDT and YNNKEL (reference sequence).

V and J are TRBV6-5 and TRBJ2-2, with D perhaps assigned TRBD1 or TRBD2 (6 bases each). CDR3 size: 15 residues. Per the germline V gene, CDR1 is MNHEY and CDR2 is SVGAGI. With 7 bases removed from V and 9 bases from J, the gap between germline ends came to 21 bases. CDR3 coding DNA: TGTGCCAGCATTACCACGGGGGCCCGTCACCGGGAGCTGTTTTTT. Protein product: CASITTGARHRELFF.

The CDR3 region is CASSPKTGGYGYTF. CDR3 DNA: TGTGCCAGCAGCCCCAAAACAGGGGGCTATGGCTACACCTTC. The chain links TRBV4-2 to TRBJ1-2, with 8 nucleotides matching TRBD1. J gave up 4 bases and V 4 bases, and 5 bases lay outside the gene matches. CDR3 length equals 14 residues. The germline V gene has CDR1 LGHNA and CDR2 YNFKEQ.

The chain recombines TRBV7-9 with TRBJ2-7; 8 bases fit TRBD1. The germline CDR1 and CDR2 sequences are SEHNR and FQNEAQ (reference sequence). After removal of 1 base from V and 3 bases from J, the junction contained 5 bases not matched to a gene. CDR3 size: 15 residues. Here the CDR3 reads CASSLDTDRGYEQYF. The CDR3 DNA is TGTGCCAGCAGCTTAGACACCGACAGGGGCTACGAGCAGTACTTC. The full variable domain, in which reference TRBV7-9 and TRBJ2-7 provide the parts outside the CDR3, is DTGVSQNPRHKITKRGQNVTFRCDPISEHNRLYWYRQTLGQGPEFLTYFQNEAQLEKSRLLSDRFSAERPKGSFSTLEIQRTEQGDSAMYLCASSLDTDRGYEQYFGPGTRLTVT.

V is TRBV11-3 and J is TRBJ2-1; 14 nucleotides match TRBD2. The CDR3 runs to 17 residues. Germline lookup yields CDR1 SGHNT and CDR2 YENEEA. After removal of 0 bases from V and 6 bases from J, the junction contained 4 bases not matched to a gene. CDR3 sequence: CASSLEVGLAGANEQFF. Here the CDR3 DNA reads TGTGCCAGCAGCTTAGAGGTGGGACTAGCGGGAGCCAATGAGCAGTTCTTC.

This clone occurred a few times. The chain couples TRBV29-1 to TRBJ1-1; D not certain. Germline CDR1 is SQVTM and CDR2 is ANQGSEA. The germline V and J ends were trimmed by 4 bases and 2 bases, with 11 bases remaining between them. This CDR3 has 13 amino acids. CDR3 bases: TGCAGCGTTGTTCAGATCCTTAACACTGAAGCTTTCTTT. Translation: CSVVQILNTEAFF.

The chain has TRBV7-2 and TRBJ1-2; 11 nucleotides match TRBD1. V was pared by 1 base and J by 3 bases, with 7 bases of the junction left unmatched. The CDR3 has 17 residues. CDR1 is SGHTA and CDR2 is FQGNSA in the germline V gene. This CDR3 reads CASSLGSGTGGDYGYTF. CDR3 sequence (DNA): TGTGCCAGCAGCTTAGGAAGTGGGACAGGGGGGGACTATGGCTACACCTTC.

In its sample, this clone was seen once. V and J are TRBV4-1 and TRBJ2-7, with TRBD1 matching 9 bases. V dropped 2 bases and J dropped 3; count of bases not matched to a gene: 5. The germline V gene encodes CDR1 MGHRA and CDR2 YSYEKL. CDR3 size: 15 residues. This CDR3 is CASSQTGTGNYEQYF. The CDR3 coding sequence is TGCGCCAGCAGCCAAACCGGGACAGGGAACTACGAGCAGTACTTC.

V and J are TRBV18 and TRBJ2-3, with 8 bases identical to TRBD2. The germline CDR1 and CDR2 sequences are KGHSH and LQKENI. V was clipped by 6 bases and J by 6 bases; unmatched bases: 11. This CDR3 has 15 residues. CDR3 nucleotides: TGTGCCAGCTCTCAAACGGCGGGAGGCAGGGATACGCAGTATTTT. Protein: CASSQTAGGRDTQYF.

Written as DNA, the CDR3 is TGCGCCAGCAGTGGGGGGAGGGCGAACAATGAGCAGTTCTTC. It translates to CASSGGRANNEQFF. The V and J genes are TRBV10-2 and TRBJ2-1; TRBD2 agrees at 7 bases. Germline loops: CDR1 WSHSY, CDR2 SAAADI. J lost 5 bases, V lost 4 bases, and 5 bases had no gene match. The CDR3 consists of 14 residues.

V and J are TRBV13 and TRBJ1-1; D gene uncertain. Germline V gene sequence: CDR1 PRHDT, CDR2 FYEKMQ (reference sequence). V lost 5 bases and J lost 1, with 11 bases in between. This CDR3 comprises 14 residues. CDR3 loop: CASSLDGRNTEAFF. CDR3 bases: TGTGCCAGCAGCCTAGACGGTAGGAACACTGAAGCTTTCTTT.

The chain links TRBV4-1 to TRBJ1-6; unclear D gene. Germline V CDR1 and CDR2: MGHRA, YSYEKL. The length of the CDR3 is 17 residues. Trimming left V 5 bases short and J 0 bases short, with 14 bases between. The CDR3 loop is CASSSPGKSSYNSPLHF. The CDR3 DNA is TGCGCCAGCAGCTCCCCGGGAAAGAGCTCCTATAATTCACCCCTCCACTTT.

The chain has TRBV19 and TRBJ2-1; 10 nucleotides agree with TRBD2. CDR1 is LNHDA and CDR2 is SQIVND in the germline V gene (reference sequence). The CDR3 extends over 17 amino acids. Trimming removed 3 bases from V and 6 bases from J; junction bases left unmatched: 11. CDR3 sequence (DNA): TGTGCCAGTAGTATCCCAGTAGCGGGAGGTCTCCTCAATGAGCAGTTCTTC. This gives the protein CASSIPVAGGLLNEQFF.

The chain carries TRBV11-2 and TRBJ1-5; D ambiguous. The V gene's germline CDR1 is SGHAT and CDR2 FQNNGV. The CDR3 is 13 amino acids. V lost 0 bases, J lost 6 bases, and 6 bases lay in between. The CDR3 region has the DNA TGTGCCAGCAGCTTAGAACGAGGTCAGCCCCAGCATTTT. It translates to CASSLERGQPQHF.

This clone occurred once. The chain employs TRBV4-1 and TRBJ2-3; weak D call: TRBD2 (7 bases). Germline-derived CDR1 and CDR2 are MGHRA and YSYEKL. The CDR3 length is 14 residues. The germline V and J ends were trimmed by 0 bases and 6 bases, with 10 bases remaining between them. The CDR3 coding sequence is TGCGCCAGCAGCCAAGAAGGGAGGGGGGATACGCAGTATTTT. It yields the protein CASSQEGRGDTQYF.

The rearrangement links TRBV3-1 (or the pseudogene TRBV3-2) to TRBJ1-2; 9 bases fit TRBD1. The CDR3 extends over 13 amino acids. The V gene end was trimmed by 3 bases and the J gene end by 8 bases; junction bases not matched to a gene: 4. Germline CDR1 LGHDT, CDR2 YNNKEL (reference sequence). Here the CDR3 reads CASSHGTGFGYTF. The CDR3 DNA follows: TGTGCCAGCAGCCATGGGACAGGGTTCGGCTACACCTTC.

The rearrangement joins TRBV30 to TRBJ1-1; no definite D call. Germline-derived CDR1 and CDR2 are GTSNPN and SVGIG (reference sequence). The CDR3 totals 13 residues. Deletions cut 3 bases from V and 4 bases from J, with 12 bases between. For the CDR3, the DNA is TGTGCCTGGAGGAGGACCCCTGTCACTGAAGCTTTCTTT. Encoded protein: CAWRRTPVTEAFF. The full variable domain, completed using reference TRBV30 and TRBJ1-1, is SQTIHQWPATLVQPVGSPLSLECTVEGTSNPNLYWYRQAAGRGLQLLFYSVGIGQISSEVPQNLSASRPQDRQFILSSKKLLLSDSGFYLCAWRRTPVTEAFFGQGTRLTVV.